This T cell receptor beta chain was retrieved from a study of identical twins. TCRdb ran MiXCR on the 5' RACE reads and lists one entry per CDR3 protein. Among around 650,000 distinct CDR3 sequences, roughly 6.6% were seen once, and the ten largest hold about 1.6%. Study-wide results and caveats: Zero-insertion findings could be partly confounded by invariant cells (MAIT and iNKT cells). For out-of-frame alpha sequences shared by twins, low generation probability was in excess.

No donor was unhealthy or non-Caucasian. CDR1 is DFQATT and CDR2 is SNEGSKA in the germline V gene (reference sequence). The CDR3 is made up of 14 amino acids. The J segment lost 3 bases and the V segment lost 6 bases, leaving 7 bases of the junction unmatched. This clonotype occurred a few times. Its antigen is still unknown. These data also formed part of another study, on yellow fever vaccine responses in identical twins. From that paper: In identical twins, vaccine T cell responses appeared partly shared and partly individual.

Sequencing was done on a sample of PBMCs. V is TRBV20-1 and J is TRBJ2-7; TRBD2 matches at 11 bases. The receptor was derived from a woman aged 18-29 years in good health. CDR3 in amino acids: CSARLAGGVYEQYF. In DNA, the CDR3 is TGCAGTGCCAGATTAGCGGGAGGGGTCTACGAGCAGTACTTC.